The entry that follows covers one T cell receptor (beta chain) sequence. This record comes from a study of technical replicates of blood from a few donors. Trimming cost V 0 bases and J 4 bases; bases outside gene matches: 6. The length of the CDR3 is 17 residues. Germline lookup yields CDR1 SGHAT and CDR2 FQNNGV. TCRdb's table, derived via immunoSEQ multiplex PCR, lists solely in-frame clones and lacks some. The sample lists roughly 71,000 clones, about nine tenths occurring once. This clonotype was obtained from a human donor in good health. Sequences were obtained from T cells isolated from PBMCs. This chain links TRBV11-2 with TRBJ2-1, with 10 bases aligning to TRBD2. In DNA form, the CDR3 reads TGTGCCAGCAGCTTAGAAAGCGGGAGGGAACCTTACAATGAGCAGTTCTTC. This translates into CASSLESGREPYNEQFF.